Included here is one T cell receptor (beta chain) sequence, with context. No antigen is known for it. This specimen belongs to a study of radiation and T cells in renal cell carcinoma. Study-level points and caveats: Without pretreatment biopsies, baseline tumor clonotype presence was undetermined.

Assay: immunoSEQ multiplex PCR; the TCRdb copy retains only in-frame clones and omits some. The sample yields around 140,000 clones, 88% seen once. Time point defined: baseline pretreatment blood. Regarding treatment: 15 Gy SBRT to primary tumor, nephrectomy 4 weeks later. Blood was sampled at baseline, 2 weeks and 4 weeks after SBRT. The germline V gene encodes CDR1 SQVTM and CDR2 ANQGSEA. This CDR3 comprises 13 residues. Sequences were derived from blood, sampled from a patient whose treatment included radiotherapy and nephrectomy. The sequence was collected from a woman in her 70s with renal cell carcinoma. This chain connects TRBV29-1 to TRBJ2-4; the D gene is possibly TRBD1 (5 bases). CDR3 sequence: CSIFQGLKNIQYF. The CDR3 DNA reads as TGCAGTATATTCCAGGGTTTAAAAAACATTCAGTACTTC.